A selection of T cell receptor beta chains follows, all from one sample in a study of neurological immune-mediated disorders. One entry per CDR3 protein, called by TCRdb with MiXCR from the 5' RACE reads. This table has fewer than 25,000 distinct CDR3 sequences, approximately 13% appearing once. The specimen sequenced was PBMCs. These receptors were collected from a woman aged 55 to 70 with HTLV-1-associated myelopathy (HAM/TSP). The CDR3 runs from the conserved cysteine through the conserved F or W. Each record gives: D gene, J gene, clone size, V gene, CDR3 protein, CDR3 DNA. A D gene is named only where the DNA matches it firmly. Clone size is not always given. Where it is, it says once, few, many or a class for expanded clones.

- TRBJ2-7 - TRBV6-6 CASSYLSKQTSLYF TGTGCCAGCAGTTACCTATCAAAACAGACTAGTCTGTACTTC
- TRBJ2-3 many TRBV6-1 CASSFDRGLARTDTQYF TGTGCCAGCAGCTTTGACAGGGGACTAGCCCGCACAGATACGCAGTATTTT
TRBD1 TRBJ1-5 few TRBV7-8 CASSGTGWNQPQHF TGTGCCAGTTCCGGGACAGGGTGGAATCAGCCCCAGCATTTT
TRBD1 TRBJ1-2 few TRBV6-4 CASSPTGGGYGYTF TGTGCCAGCAGCCCCACAGGGGGGGGCTATGGCTACACCTTC
- TRBJ1-2 few TRBV20-1 CSATAQRGWYGYTF TGCAGTGCTACCGCCCAGAGGGGGTGGTATGGCTACACCTTC
TRBD1 TRBJ2-3 many TRBV5-4 CATSRTGPSTDTQYF TGTGCCACCTCGCGGACAGGCCCTAGCACAGATACGCAGTATTTT
TRBD2 TRBJ2-7 many TRBV7-2 CASSSAASGGASGEQYF TGTGCCAGCAGCTCCGCCGCGAGCGGGGGGGCCTCGGGCGAGCAGTACTTC
TRBD1 TRBJ1-1 many TRBV5-1 CASTQQGATTEAFF TGCGCCAGCACCCAACAGGGGGCGACCACTGAAGCTTTCTTT
TRBD1 TRBJ1-5 many TRBV7-8 CASSSGTDDQPQHF TGTGCCAGCAGCTCCGGGACAGACGATCAGCCCCAGCATTTT
- TRBJ1-1 many TRBV6-5 CASSYSPGQGTEAFF TGTGCCAGCAGTTACTCACCTGGCCAGGGCACTGAAGCTTTCTTT
- TRBJ1-1 many TRBV20-1 CSASRTANTEAFF TGCAGTGCTTCCAGGACGGCGAACACTGAAGCTTTCTTT
TRBD2 TRBJ2-1 many TRBV5-1 CASSLVTSGGSYNEQFF TGCGCCAGCAGCTTGGTTACTAGCGGTGGGTCCTACAATGAGCAGTTCTTC
- TRBJ1-2 many TRBV7-8 CASSLEHRVNYGYTF TGTGCCAGCAGCTTAGAGCACAGGGTTAACTATGGCTACACCTTC
- TRBJ1-6 many TRBV7-2 CASSYDNSPLHF TGTGCCAGCAGCTACGATAATTCACCCCTCCACTTT
TRBD1 TRBJ2-1 many TRBV24-1 CATSRTGVYNEQFF TGTGCCACCTCCCGGACAGGGGTCTACAATGAGCAGTTCTTC
- TRBJ2-5 many TRBV20-1 CSARELGSGETQYF TGCAGTGCTAGAGAGTTGGGTAGTGGGGAGACCCAGTACTTC
- TRBJ2-2 - TRBV5-6 CASSFYICSAPMTTGELFF -
TRBD2 TRBJ2-3 - TRBV3-1 CASSLLAGRSTDTQYF TGTGCCAGCAGCCTCCTAGCGGGGAGAAGCACAGATACGCAGTATTTT
- TRBJ1-1 - TRBV11-3 CASSLEQPNTEAFF TGTGCCAGCAGCTTAGAACAGCCCAACACTGAAGCTTTCTTT
TRBD2 TRBJ2-7 many TRBV20-1 CSARPSGRLDEQYF TGCAGTGCTAGGCCTAGCGGCCGCTTGGACGAGCAGTACTTC
- TRBJ2-7 many TRBV20-1 CSATRGGEGVSYEQYF TGCAGTGCTACCCGGGGTGGCGAAGGAGTATCCTACGAGCAGTACTTC
TRBD1 TRBJ1-1 many TRBV5-1 CASSLEGTGGGGTEAFF TGCGCCAGCAGCTTGGAAGGGACAGGGGGCGGGGGCACTGAAGCTTTCTTT
TRBD1 TRBJ1-1 many TRBV7-2 CASSLTGEVTEAFF TGTGCCAGCAGCCTCACAGGGGAGGTAACTGAAGCTTTCTTT
- TRBJ2-4 many TRBV5-6 CASSWRGTENIQYF TGTGCCAGCAGCTGGAGAGGGACGGAAAACATTCAGTACTTC
- TRBJ1-5 many TRBV11-3 CASNRTGYSNQPQHF TGTGCCAGCAACCGTACAGGTTATAGCAATCAGCCCCAGCATTTT
TRBD1 TRBJ1-6 many TRBV5-1 CASSPTGRGTGSSPLHF TGCGCCAGCAGCCCCACGGGTAGGGGGACAGGTAGTTCACCCCTCCACTTT
- TRBJ1-2 few TRBV3-1 CASSQDFRATNYGYTF TGTGCCAGCAGCCAAGATTTCAGGGCTACTAACTATGGCTACACCTTC
- TRBJ2-3 many TRBV18 CASSPPAADDTQYF TGTGCCAGCTCACCACCGGCGGCAGACGATACGCAGTATTTT
- TRBJ1-1 many TRBV10-2 CASSEQTAEAFF TGCGCCAGCAGTGAGCAGACCGCTGAAGCTTTCTTT
- TRBJ2-1 many TRBV7-2 CASSPSRGGYNEQFF TGTGCCAGCAGCCCCTCGAGGGGGGGATACAATGAGCAGTTCTTC
TRBD1 TRBJ2-5 many TRBV27 CASSLQGAWETQYF TGTGCCAGCAGCCTACAGGGGGCTTGGGAGACCCAGTACTTC
TRBD1 TRBJ1-2 many TRBV7-6 CASSSGQGGYGYTF TGTGCCAGCAGCTCGGGACAGGGAGGCTATGGCTACACCTTC